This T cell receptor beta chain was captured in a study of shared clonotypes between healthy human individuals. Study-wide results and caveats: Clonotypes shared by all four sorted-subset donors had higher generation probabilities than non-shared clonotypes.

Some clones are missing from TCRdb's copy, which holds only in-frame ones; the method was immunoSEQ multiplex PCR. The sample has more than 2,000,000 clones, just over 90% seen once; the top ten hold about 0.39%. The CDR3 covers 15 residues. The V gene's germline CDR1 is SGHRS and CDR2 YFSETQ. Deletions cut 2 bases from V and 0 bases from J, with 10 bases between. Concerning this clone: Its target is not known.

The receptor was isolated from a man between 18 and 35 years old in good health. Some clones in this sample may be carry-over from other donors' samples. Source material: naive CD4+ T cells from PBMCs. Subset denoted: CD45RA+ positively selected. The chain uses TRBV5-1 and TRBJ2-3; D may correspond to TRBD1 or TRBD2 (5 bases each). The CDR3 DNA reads TGCGCCAGCAGCTTCCGGGACGCCAGCACAGATACGCAGTATTTT. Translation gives CASSFRDASTDTQYF.